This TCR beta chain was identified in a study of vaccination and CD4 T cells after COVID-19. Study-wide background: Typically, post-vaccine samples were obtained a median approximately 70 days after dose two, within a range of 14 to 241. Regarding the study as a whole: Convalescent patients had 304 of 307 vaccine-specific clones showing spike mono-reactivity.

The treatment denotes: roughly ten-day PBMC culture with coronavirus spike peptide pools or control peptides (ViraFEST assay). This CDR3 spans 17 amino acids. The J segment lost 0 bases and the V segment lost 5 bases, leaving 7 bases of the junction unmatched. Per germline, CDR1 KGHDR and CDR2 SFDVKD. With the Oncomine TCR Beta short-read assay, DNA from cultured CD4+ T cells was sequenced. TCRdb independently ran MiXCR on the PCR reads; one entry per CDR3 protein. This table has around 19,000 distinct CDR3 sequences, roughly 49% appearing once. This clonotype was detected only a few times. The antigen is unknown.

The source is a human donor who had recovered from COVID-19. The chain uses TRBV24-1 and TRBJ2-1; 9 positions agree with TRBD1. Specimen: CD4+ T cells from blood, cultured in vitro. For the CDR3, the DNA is TGTGCCACCAGTGGGGGGACAGGGTTATACTCCTACAATGAGCAGTTCTTC. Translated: CATSGGTGLYSYNEQFF.